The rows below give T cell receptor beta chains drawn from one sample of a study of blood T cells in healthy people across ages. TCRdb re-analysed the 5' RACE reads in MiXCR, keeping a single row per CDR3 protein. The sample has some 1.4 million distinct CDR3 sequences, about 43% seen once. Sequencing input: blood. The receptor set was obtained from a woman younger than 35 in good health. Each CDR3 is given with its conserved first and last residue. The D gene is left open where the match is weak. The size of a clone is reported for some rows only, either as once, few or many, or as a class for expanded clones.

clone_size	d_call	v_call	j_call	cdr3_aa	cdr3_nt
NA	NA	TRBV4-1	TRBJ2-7	CASSQQGIPTSYEQYF	TGCGCCAGCAGCCAACAAGGGATCCCCACCTCCTACGAGCAGTACTTC
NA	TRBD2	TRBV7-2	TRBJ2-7	CASSLGEGQYEQYF	TGTGCCAGCAGCTTAGGGGAGGGCCAATACGAGCAGTACTTC
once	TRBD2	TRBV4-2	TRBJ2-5	CASSQDGTSPNEQYF	TGTGCCAGCAGCCAAGATGGGACTAGCCCCAATGAGCAGTACTTC
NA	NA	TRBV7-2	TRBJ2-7	CASSLHDSSRQYF	TGTGCCAGCAGTTTACACGACAGCAGCAGGCAGTACTTC
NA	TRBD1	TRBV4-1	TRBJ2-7	CASSQEGTGGYEQYF	TGCGCCAGCAGCCAAGAGGGGACAGGGGGCTACGAGCAGTACTTC
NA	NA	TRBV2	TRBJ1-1	CASSAQQSMNTEAFF	TGTGCCAGCAGTGCCCAACAGAGCATGAACACTGAAGCTTTCTTT
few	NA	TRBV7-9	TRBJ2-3	CASSLNPITTDTQYF	TGTGCCAGCAGCTTAAACCCAATTACCACAGATACGCAGTATTTT
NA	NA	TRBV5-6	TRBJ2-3	CASSYMTDTQYF	TGTGCCAGCAGCTATATGACAGATACGCAGTATTTT
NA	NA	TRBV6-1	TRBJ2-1	CASSEWESSYNEQFF	TGTGCCAGCAGTGAGTGGGAGAGCTCCTACAATGAGCAGTTCTTC
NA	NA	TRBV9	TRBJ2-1	CASSVEDRETQFF	TGTGCCAGCAGCGTAGAGGACAGAGAGACCCAGTTCTTC
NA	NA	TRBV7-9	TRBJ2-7	CASSSNTEQYF	TGTGCCAGCAGCTCAAACACTGAGCAGTACTTC
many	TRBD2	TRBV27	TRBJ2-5	CASSSLAGGQETQYF	TGTGCCAGCAGTTCCCTAGCGGGGGGGCAAGAGACCCAGTACTTC